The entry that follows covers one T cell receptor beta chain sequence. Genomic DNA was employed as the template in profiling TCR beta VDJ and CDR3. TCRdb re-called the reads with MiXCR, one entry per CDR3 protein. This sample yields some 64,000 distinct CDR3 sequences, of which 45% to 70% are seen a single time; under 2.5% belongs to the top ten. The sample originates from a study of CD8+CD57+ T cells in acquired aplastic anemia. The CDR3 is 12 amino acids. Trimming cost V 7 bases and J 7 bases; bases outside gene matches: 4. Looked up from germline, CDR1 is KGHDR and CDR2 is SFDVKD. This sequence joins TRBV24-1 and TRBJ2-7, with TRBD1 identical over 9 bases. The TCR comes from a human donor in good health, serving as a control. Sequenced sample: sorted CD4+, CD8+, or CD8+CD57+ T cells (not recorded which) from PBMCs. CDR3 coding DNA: TGTGCCACCAGGGAGACAGGGGGTGAGCAGTACTTC. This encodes CATRETGGEQYF.